This T cell receptor (beta chain) derives from a study of patients and donors after allogeneic stem cell transplantation. The V gene lost 0 bases and the J gene lost 0 bases, with 9 bases spanning the gap. The CDR3 runs 16 residues. Germline CDR1 MNHEY, CDR2 SVGAGI. This clonotype was picked up many times. MiXCR was run by TCRdb on the RT-PCR reads, yielding one entry per CDR3 protein. The repertoire holds about 150,000 distinct CDR3 sequences, with nearly 25% as singletons. Sequenced input: blood, either unsorted or a sorted T cell fraction (not recorded which). V and J are TRBV6-5 and TRBJ2-1; D perhaps matches TRBD2 (5 bases). The clonotype was recovered from a human donor who was either an allogeneic HSCT recipient or a stem cell or donor lymphocyte infusion donor (not recorded which). It is not recorded whose cells these are; they may come from a transplant donor. CDR3 residues: CASSYSPGSSYNEQFF. CDR3 nucleotides: TGTGCCAGCAGTTACTCGCCGGGGAGCTCCTACAATGAGCAGTTCTTC.